Below, 19 T cell receptor beta chains from the same sample are listed, as sequenced in a study of blood T cell repertoires in COVID-19. Assay used: immunoSEQ multiplex PCR; TCRdb lists only in-frame clones, some missing. The sample carries 200,000 to 300,000 clones, less than 90% recorded once. Sequencing used peripheral blood. The receptor set was obtained from a man aged 55 to 70 with acute or convalescent COVID-19.

V is TRBV3-1 (or the pseudogene TRBV3-2) and J is TRBJ1-1, with D unclear. Germline V gives CDR1 LGHDT, CDR2 YNNKEL (reference sequence). V lost 3 bases to trimming and J lost 0 bases, with 5 bases between them. The CDR3 loop spans 13 amino acids. CDR3 DNA: TGTGCCAGCAGCCACTCTGTGAACACTGAAGCTTTCTTT. It is translated as CASSHSVNTEAFF.

The chain uses TRBV4-1 and TRBJ2-2, with 13 bases lining up with TRBD2. Per the germline V gene, CDR1 is MGHRA and CDR2 is YSYEKL. V dropped 5 bases and J dropped 3; count of bases not matched to a gene: 9. CDR3 length: 18 residues. Here the CDR3 reads CASSTRTSGSIYTGELFF. CDR3 nucleotide sequence: TGCGCCAGCAGCACTCGGACTAGCGGGAGCATTTACACCGGGGAGCTGTTTTTT.

The J gene is TRBJ1-1, the V gene TRBV10-3; 7 bases fit TRBD1. Per the germline V gene, CDR1 is ENHRY and CDR2 is SYGVKD. There are 15 residues in the CDR3. Trimming cost V 0 bases and J 2 bases; bases outside gene matches: 3. CDR3 residues: CAISESDRDNTEAFF. The CDR3 region has the DNA TGTGCCATCAGTGAGTCAGACAGGGATAACACTGAAGCTTTCTTT.

This clone has a single count. This chain uses TRBV19 with TRBJ2-3, with D tentatively TRBD2 (6 bases). Germline V CDR1 and CDR2: LNHDA, SQIVND (reference sequence). Trimming pared 5 bases from V and 0 bases from J, leaving 18 bases between. The CDR3 length is 17 residues. Here the CDR3 DNA reads TGTGCCAGTAGTCCCGGGGGACTGAAAACTAGCACAGATACGCAGTATTTT. It is translated as CASSPGGLKTSTDTQYF.

The chain couples TRBV5-4 to TRBJ2-1; no firm D call. The CDR3 covers 15 residues. Per the germline V gene, CDR1 is SGHNT and CDR2 is YYREEE (reference sequence). Trimming removed 6 bases at V and 2 bases at J, with 15 bases between. The CDR3: CASNFWARPYNEQFF. CDR3 coding DNA: TGTGCCAGCAATTTTTGGGCTCGCCCCTACAATGAGCAGTTCTTC.

The genes are TRBV3-1 (or the pseudogene TRBV3-2) and TRBJ1-3, with TRBD1 identical over 10 bases. The J segment lost 4 bases and the V segment lost 6 bases, leaving 0 bases of the junction unmatched. This CDR3 has 13 residues. Per the germline V gene, CDR1 is LGHDT and CDR2 is YNNKEL (reference sequence). The CDR3 loop reads CASRTGGGNTIYF. The CDR3 region has the DNA TGTGCCAGCAGGACAGGGGGCGGAAACACCATATATTTT.

The chain's CDR3 is CASSPPGLAGSNEQFF. CDR3 sequence (DNA): TGCGCCAGCAGCCCCCCGGGACTAGCCGGCTCCAATGAGCAGTTCTTC. The J gene is TRBJ2-1, the V gene TRBV5-1, with 9 bases identical to TRBD2. Germline CDR1 SGHRS, CDR2 YFSETQ. This CDR3 comprises 16 residues. The ends lost 4 bases at V and 6 bases at J; junction bases unmatched: 11.

This clone occurred once. The chain links TRBV6-6 to TRBJ2-1; D perhaps matches TRBD1 (6 bases). The germline V gene has CDR1 MNHNY and CDR2 SVGAGI (reference sequence). V was clipped by 6 bases and J by 1 base, with 10 bases between them. This CDR3 has 14 amino acids. In nucleotides, the CDR3 is TGTGCCAGCAGGACCGGACAGTCCTACAATGAGCAGTTCTTC. This gives the protein CASRTGQSYNEQFF.

The chain carries TRBV6-5 and TRBJ1-2, with 8 nucleotides matching TRBD1. The germline V gene encodes CDR1 MNHEY and CDR2 SVGAGI. Unmatched junction bases numbered 5, after V lost 10 bases and J lost 4 bases. The CDR3 length is 12 residues. Here the CDR3 DNA reads TGTGCCACTCGACAGGGGAGCTATGGCTACACCTTC. This translates into CATRQGSYGYTF.

The gene calls are TRBV5-1 and TRBJ2-7; tentative D call: TRBD2 (6 bases). Germline CDR1 is SGHRS and CDR2 is YFSETQ. This CDR3 region has 12 residues. The V and J ends lost 4 bases and 4 bases respectively, with 9 bases between them. The CDR3 region has the DNA TGCGCCAGCAGCGCGGGAATTTACGAGCAGTACTTC. Translation: CASSAGIYEQYF.

The chain joins TRBV27 to TRBJ1-2, with 7 bases identical to TRBD1. Per germline, CDR1 MNHEY and CDR2 SMNVEV (reference sequence). This CDR3 contains 15 residues. After removal of 3 bases from V and 2 bases from J, the junction contained 6 bases not matched to a gene. CDR3 loop: CASSLKPGQNYGYTF. Here the CDR3 DNA reads TGTGCCAGCAGTTTGAAACCGGGACAGAACTATGGCTACACCTTC.

In this sample, this clone turned up a few times. V usage is TRBV6-6 and J usage is TRBJ1-3; 7 positions match TRBD1. Germline V CDR1 and CDR2: MNHNY, SVGAGI (reference sequence). This CDR3 has 14 residues. After removal of 6 bases from V and 7 bases from J, the junction contained 9 bases not matched to a gene. The CDR3 bases are TGTGCCAGCAGCAACCGGGACAGTGGGAACACCATATATTTT. This encodes CASSNRDSGNTIYF.

The chain employs TRBV7-3 and TRBJ2-5; D might be TRBD1 (6 bases). The CDR3 spans 13 residues. V dropped 4 bases and J dropped 5 bases, with 11 bases sitting between them. The V gene's germline CDR1 is SGHTA and CDR2 FQGTGA. CDR3 nucleotides: TGTGCCAGCAGCTCCACTAGGGGGGAGACCCAGTACTTC. Translated, it gives CASSSTRGETQYF.

This clone was seen once. The gene calls are TRBV6-1 and TRBJ2-7, with 11 bases identical to TRBD2. Germline V gives CDR1 MNHNS, CDR2 SASEGT. This CDR3 spans 17 amino acids. V was clipped by 1 base and J by 2 bases; unmatched bases: 7. The CDR3: CASSEGALAGGPYEQYF. Written as DNA, the CDR3 is TGTGCCAGCAGTGAAGGGGCTCTAGCGGGGGGCCCCTACGAGCAGTACTTC.

V gene TRBV27 combines with J gene TRBJ2-5; possibly TRBD2 for D (7 bases). V was pared by 3 bases and J by 7 bases, with 21 bases between. This CDR3 has 16 residues. Germline loops: CDR1 MNHEY, CDR2 SMNVEV (reference sequence). CDR3 protein: CASSLGRGAFHWTQYF. The CDR3, as DNA: TGTGCCAGCAGTTTGGGGAGGGGGGCCTTTCACTGGACCCAGTACTTC.

The chain carries TRBV7-9 and TRBJ1-2, with 7 bases fitting TRBD1. CDR1 SEHNR and CDR2 FQNEAQ come from the germline V gene (reference sequence). The CDR3 spans 13 residues. After removal of 3 bases from V and 7 bases from J, the junction contained 5 bases not matched to a gene. The CDR3 spells CASSLRGGGGYTF. The CDR3 coding sequence is TGTGCCAGCAGCTTGCGAGGGGGCGGTGGCTACACCTTC.

This chain links TRBV7-6 with TRBJ2-5; no reliable D call. V lost 3 bases and J lost 3, with 11 bases in between. This CDR3 is built from 14 residues. CDR1 and CDR2 from the germline V gene are SGHVS and FNYEAQ. The CDR3 DNA reads as TGTGCCAGCAGCTTGCCCGAGGATGAAGAGACCCAGTACTTC. This translates into CASSLPEDEETQYF. Filled out from reference TRBV7-6 and TRBJ2-5, the complete variable domain reads GAGVSQSPRYKVTKRGQDVALRCDPISGHVSLYWYRQALGQGPEFLTYFNYEAQQDKSGLPNDRFSAERPEGSISTLTIQRTEQRDSAMYRCASSLPEDEETQYFGPGTRLLVL.

The J gene is TRBJ2-7, the V gene TRBV28, with 9 bases that match TRBD1. V was clipped by 4 bases and J by 6 bases; unmatched bases: 10. From germline, CDR1 is MDHEN and CDR2 SYDVKM. This CDR3 is 15 amino acids long. The CDR3, as DNA: TGTGCCAGCAGTTCTGGGGGGACAGGGCACCGCGAGCAGTACTTC. Its translation is CASSSGGTGHREQYF.

The rearrangement joins TRBV5-1 to TRBJ1-2, with a weak D call TRBD1 (6 bases). V lost 0 bases and J lost 2, with 8 bases in between. The V gene's germline CDR1 is SGHRS and CDR2 YFSETQ. The CDR3 is made up of 14 amino acids. The CDR3 DNA is TGCGCCAGCAGCTTGGGGACAGAGAACTATGGCTACACCTTC. As protein: CASSLGTENYGYTF.